This T cell receptor (beta chain) derives from a study of blood T cell repertoires in COVID-19. Study overall: PBMCs, B-cell-depleted T cells, or T cells were the source of the cDNA or gDNA that made up the material.

Patients at the Seattle site were enrolled during active infection and followed longitudinally. Original data processing: How many nucleated cells were present was estimated from reference gene primer amplification. Sequencing was performed with immunoSEQ multiplex PCR; in TCRdb, only in-frame clones are kept and a portion is missing. V and J calls plus clone size are reproduced from that table; the DNA served to infer D and trimming. The table has fewer than 650,000 clones, about 88% seen once. This CDR3 is 15 amino acids long. CDR1 is SGHRS and CDR2 is YFSETQ in the germline V gene. Trimming shortened V by 4 bases and J by 1 base, and 13 bases separated the two germline ends.

Sequences were obtained from peripheral blood. The rearrangement links TRBV5-1 to TRBJ2-3, with D possibly matching TRBD2 (7 bases). The clonotype originates from a woman between 45 and 65 years old with COVID-19, enrolled during active disease. The CDR3 is CASSPGGGGTDTQYF. The CDR3 DNA reads as TGCGCCAGCAGCCCGGGGGGCGGGGGCACAGATACGCAGTATTTT.